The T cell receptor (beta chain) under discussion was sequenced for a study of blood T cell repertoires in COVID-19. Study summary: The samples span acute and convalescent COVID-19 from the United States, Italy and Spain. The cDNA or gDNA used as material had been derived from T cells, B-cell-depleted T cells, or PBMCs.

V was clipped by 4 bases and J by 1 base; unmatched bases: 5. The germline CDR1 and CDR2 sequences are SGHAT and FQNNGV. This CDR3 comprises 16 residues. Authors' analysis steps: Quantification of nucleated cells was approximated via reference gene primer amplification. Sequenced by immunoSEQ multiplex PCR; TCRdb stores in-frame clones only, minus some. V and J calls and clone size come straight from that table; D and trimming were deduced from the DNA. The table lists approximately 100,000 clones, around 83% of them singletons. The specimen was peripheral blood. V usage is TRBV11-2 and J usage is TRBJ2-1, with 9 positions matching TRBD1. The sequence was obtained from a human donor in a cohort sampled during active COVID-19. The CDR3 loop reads CASSSIGTGSYNEQFF. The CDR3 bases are TGTGCCAGCAGCTCCATTGGGACAGGGTCCTACAATGAGCAGTTCTTC. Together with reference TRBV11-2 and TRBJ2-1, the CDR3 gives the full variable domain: EAGVAQSPRYKIIEKRQSVAFWCNPISGHATLYWYQQILGQGPKLLIQFQNNGVVDDSQLPKDRFSAERLKGVDSTLKIQPAKLEDSAVYLCASSSIGTGSYNEQFFGPGTRLTVL.